The present entry profiles one T cell receptor beta chain with its context. The data originate from a study of blood T cell repertoires in COVID-19. As for the study in general: T cells, B-cell-depleted T cells, or PBMCs supplied cDNA or gDNA.

Source study methods: Reference gene primer amplification in the assay estimated nucleated cell counts. Assay used: immunoSEQ multiplex PCR; TCRdb lists only in-frame clones, some missing. Clone size and V and J calls were adopted from that table, with D and trimming inferred from the DNA. The table records about 160,000 clones, around 92% of them present only once. The germline V gene has CDR1 LNHDA and CDR2 SQIVND (reference sequence). V was shortened by 7 bases and J by 4 bases, with 10 bases between the two germline ends. The CDR3 runs 12 residues. One Seattle source followed patients from active infection through their disease course.

This clonotype was obtained from a man aged 25-45 years with COVID-19, enrolled during active disease. This chain joins TRBV19 and TRBJ1-1; D perhaps matches TRBD1 (5 bases). Sequences were obtained from peripheral blood. The CDR3 DNA reads as TGTGCCAGTAAGGAGGGGAGCACTGAAGCTTTCTTT. Amino acids: CASKEGSTEAFF.